This T cell receptor beta chain emerged from a study of T cell repertoires in cytomegalovirus infection. Study-level information: Recently identified HLA-C-restricted CMV epitopes and well-studied HLA-B-restricted CMV epitopes were used by the study. A matching HLA type, together with CMV infection, was signaled by public TCR beta signatures.

MiXCR, applied by TCRdb to the reads, yields one record per CDR3 protein. The sample consists of around 770,000 distinct CDR3 sequences, around 29% of them appearing once. General study points: CMV-specific TCR beta clonotypes restricted by HLA-C were the ones dominating the ex vivo response.

This clonotype was counted at least ten times. The antigen remains undetermined. V lost 5 bases and J 3 bases, leaving 5 bases between the germline ends. This CDR3 is built from 11 residues. The germline V gene encodes CDR1 MNHEY and CDR2 SMNVEV (reference sequence). The specimen comprised cultured CD8+ T cells from PBMCs, sampled from culture after CMV antigen stimulation. The TCR comes from a human donor in good health (CMV status not recorded). Some clones in this sample may be carry-over from other donors' samples. The chain is built from TRBV27 and TRBJ2-7, with D possibly being TRBD1 or TRBD2 (5 bases each). The CDR3 nucleotides read TGTGCCAGCAGTGGGGGCTACGAGCAGTACGTC. Translation gives CASSGGYEQYV.